The 32 T cell receptor beta chains presented below share a single source sample, sequenced in a study of control samples from healthy donors and cancer patients. Libraries were prepared by immunoSEQ multiplex PCR; TCRdb keeps only in-frame clonotypes and omits some of them. The sample lists some 150,000 clones; 90% to 95% were seen once. The sequencing input was blood. Receptors were obtained from a man aged 35 to 55 in good health.

The chain links TRBV4-2 to TRBJ1-4, with D tentatively TRBD1 (5 bases). V lost 0 bases, J lost 8 bases, and 16 bases lay in between. CDR3 length: 16 amino acids. Per germline, CDR1 LGHNA and CDR2 YNFKEQ. Here the CDR3 reads CASSQDSVQGWEKLFF. The CDR3 DNA reads TGTGCCAGCAGCCAAGATAGCGTCCAGGGTTGGGAAAAACTGTTTTTT.

This chain connects TRBV19 to TRBJ1-6, with unresolved D. Germline values: CDR1 LNHDA, CDR2 SQIVND (reference sequence). The V and J ends lost 2 bases and 10 bases respectively, with 9 bases between them. There are 13 residues in the CDR3. The CDR3 nucleotides read TGTGCCAGTAGTATAAACGACGTATCACCCCTCCACTTT. Encoded protein: CASSINDVSPLHF.

The rearrangement uses TRBV30 and TRBJ2-6; unclear D gene. V was shortened by 6 bases and J by 0 bases, with 6 bases between the two germline ends. In germline, CDR1 is GTSNPN, CDR2 SVGIG (reference sequence). This CDR3 spans 13 amino acids. The CDR3 DNA reads TGTGCCTGTGACGCCTCTGGGGCCAACGTCCTGACTTTC. Translated, it gives CACDASGANVLTF. The variable domain in full, completed from reference TRBV30 and TRBJ2-6, reads SQTIHQWPATLVQPVGSPLSLECTVEGTSNPNLYWYRQAAGRGLQLLFYSVGIGQISSEVPQNLSASRPQDRQFILSSKKLLLSDSGFYLCACDASGANVLTFGAGSRLTVL.

The gene calls are TRBV19 and TRBJ2-1, with 14 bases lining up with TRBD2. The germline CDR1 and CDR2 sequences are LNHDA and SQIVND (reference sequence). After removal of 6 bases from V and 5 bases from J, the junction contained 3 bases not matched to a gene. This CDR3 is built from 15 residues. Here the CDR3 reads CASSSGLAGDNEQFF. The CDR3 DNA is TGTGCCAGTAGCTCGGGACTAGCGGGAGACAATGAGCAGTTCTTC.

In nucleotides, the CDR3 is TGCAGCGTTGTATCTGGGGCCAACGTCCTGACTTTC. It encodes CSVVSGANVLTF. The chain employs TRBV29-1 and TRBJ2-6, with D hard to call. Trimming cost V 4 bases and J 1 base, with 2 bases left between them. The CDR3 runs to 12 residues. CDR1 SQVTM and CDR2 ANQGSEA come from the germline V gene.

The CDR3: CASTPTKRVEDYGYTF. CDR3 in DNA: TGCGCCAGCACCCCTACAAAGCGGGTGGAGGACTATGGCTACACCTTC. The chain joins TRBV4-1 to TRBJ1-2; D is undetermined. The germline V and J ends were trimmed by 7 bases and 3 bases, with 21 bases remaining between them. Germline CDR1 MGHRA, CDR2 YSYEKL. CDR3 length: 16 residues.

This chain's CDR3 is CASSLVGQPQHF. CDR3 DNA: TGTGCCAGCAGCTTGGTTGGTCAGCCCCAGCATTTT. The chain couples TRBV5-6 to TRBJ1-5; D is ambiguous. The CDR3 consists of 12 residues. The V and J ends lost 0 bases and 6 bases respectively, with 4 bases between them. The V gene's germline CDR1 is SGHDT and CDR2 YYEEEE.

The chain links TRBV7-6 to TRBJ2-1, with D uncertain. This CDR3 contains 16 residues. The V end lost 4 bases, the J end lost 2 bases, and 15 bases lay between the germline ends. CDR1 and CDR2 (germline): SGHVS, FNYEAQ. The CDR3 DNA sequence: TGTGCCAGCAGCTGCGAATTGGGCTTTACCTACAATGAGCAGTTCTTC. It is translated as CASSCELGFTYNEQFF.

The gene calls are TRBV9 and TRBJ2-7; 7 positions agree with TRBD1. The trim removed 3 bases at V and 5 bases at J, leaving 5 bases unmatched. The CDR3 has 13 residues. Germline V gene sequence: CDR1 SGDLS, CDR2 YYNGEE. The CDR3 loop is CASSGGTVNEQYF. CDR3 nucleotides: TGTGCCAGCAGCGGGGGGACAGTCAACGAGCAGTACTTC.

J is TRBJ1-5 and V is TRBV5-4; D gene uncertain. The CDR3 contains 13 residues. Trimming shortened V by 4 bases and J by 6 bases, and 11 bases separated the two germline ends. CDR1 SGHNT and CDR2 YYREEE come from the germline V gene (reference sequence). CDR3 nucleotide sequence: TGTGCCAGCAGCCCATCTTCCGGTCAGCCCCAGCATTTT. Translated: CASSPSSGQPQHF.

The V and J genes are TRBV27 and TRBJ1-2, with no clear D. Trimming pared 2 bases from V and 7 bases from J, leaving 11 bases between. The CDR3 covers 13 residues. CDR1 is MNHEY and CDR2 is SMNVEV in the germline V gene (reference sequence). For the CDR3, the DNA is TGTGCCAGCAGTTTAAACCCCAGTGGTGGCTACACCTTC. Protein sequence: CASSLNPSGGYTF.

The chain joins TRBV28 to TRBJ2-1; TRBD2 aligns across 7 bases. The CDR3 extends over 14 amino acids. J was trimmed by 4 bases and V by 6 bases; bases with no gene match: 6. Germline V lookup: CDR1 MDHEN, CDR2 SYDVKM. The CDR3 sequence: CASRREGGYNEQFF. CDR3 bases: TGTGCCAGCAGAAGGGAGGGAGGGTACAATGAGCAGTTCTTC.

The chain is built from TRBV5-6 and TRBJ1-3, with D uncertain. The ends were cut back, 2 bases at V and 0 bases at J, with 3 bases in the middle. The CDR3 runs 13 residues. The germline V gene encodes CDR1 SGHDT and CDR2 YYEEEE. The CDR3 protein is CASSFPSGNTIYF. In DNA form, the CDR3 reads TGTGCCAGCAGCTTTCCCTCTGGAAACACCATATATTTT.

The chain is built from TRBV7-9 and TRBJ2-3; D perhaps matches TRBD2 (6 bases). From germline, CDR1 is SEHNR and CDR2 FQNEAQ (reference sequence). V was cut by 5 bases and J by 0 bases, with 15 bases left in between. This CDR3 is built from 16 residues. CDR3 in amino acids: CASSIPGGESTDTQYF. CDR3 coding DNA: TGTGCCAGCAGCATTCCCGGCGGGGAAAGCACAGATACGCAGTATTTT.

In its sample, this clone was seen a few times. The chain has TRBV14 and TRBJ1-6, with D perhaps matching TRBD1 (5 bases). Trimming left V 5 bases short and J 9 bases short, with 11 bases between. This CDR3 has 13 amino acids. Germline CDR1 SGHDN, CDR2 FVKESK. In DNA, the CDR3 is TGTGCCAGCAGCGTCGGGGGAGGTTCACCCCTCCACTTT. Encoded protein: CASSVGGGSPLHF.

CDR3 residues: CASSIRAIYGYTF. CDR3 coding DNA: TGTGCCAGCAGTATCCGCGCGATCTATGGCTACACCTTC. V and J are TRBV27 and TRBJ1-2; D unclear. Germline V gene data show CDR1 as MNHEY and CDR2 as SMNVEV (reference sequence). CDR3 size: 13 residues. Trimming stripped 5 bases from V and 4 bases from J, with 11 bases between.

This chain connects TRBV28 to TRBJ1-1; D may be TRBD1 (5 bases). This CDR3 has 13 residues. CDR1 and CDR2 from the germline V gene are MDHEN and SYDVKM. The ends were cut back, 8 bases at V and 5 bases at J, with 15 bases in the middle. The CDR3 reads CASRGHAGTEAFF. The CDR3 DNA reads as TGTGCCAGCCGGGGCCACGCAGGGACTGAAGCTTTCTTT. Drawing the rest from reference TRBV28 and TRBJ1-1, the complete variable domain is DVKVTQSSRYLVKRTGEKVFLECVQDMDHENMFWYRQDPGLGLRLIYFSYDVKMKEKGDIPEGYSVSREKKERFSLILESASTNQTSMYLCASRGHAGTEAFFGQGTRLTVV.

This rearrangement joins TRBV6-1 to TRBJ1-2; a weak D match, TRBD1 (6 bases). The CDR3 contains 14 residues. V was trimmed by 2 bases and J by 4 bases, leaving 11 bases between them. CDR1 is MNHNS, CDR2 SASEGT, per germline. The CDR3 spells CASSELTGIYGYTF. The CDR3 bases are TGTGCCAGCAGTGAACTTACAGGGATCTATGGCTACACCTTC.

The chain is built from TRBV6-5 and TRBJ2-6; perhaps TRBD2 as D (5 bases). The CDR3 has 14 residues. V was cut by 8 bases and J by 4 bases, with 12 bases left in between. Germline CDR1 is MNHEY and CDR2 is SVGAGI. The CDR3 here is CASAEAPGANVLTF. CDR3 coding DNA: TGTGCCAGCGCGGAGGCGCCGGGGGCCAACGTCCTGACTTTC.

This clone was counted a single time. The V call is TRBV2, the J call TRBJ2-2; possibly TRBD2 for D (6 bases). This CDR3 contains 13 residues. Germline values: CDR1 SNHLY, CDR2 FYNNEI. Trimming stripped 8 bases from V and 4 bases from J, with 11 bases between. In DNA form, the CDR3 reads TGTGCCAGCGGGGACGGGGGCACCGGGGAGCTGTTTTTT. Its protein is CASGDGGTGELFF. The full variable domain, rest sourced from reference TRBV2 and TRBJ2-2, is EPEVTQTPSHQVTQMGQEVILRCVPISNHLYFYWYRQILGQKVEFLVSFYNNEISEKSEIFDDQFSVERPDGSNFTLKIRSTKLEDSAMYFCASGDGGTGELFFGEGSRLTVL.

The chain joins TRBV6-6 to TRBJ1-4; D is ambiguous. The V gene lost 7 bases and the J gene lost 4 bases, with 7 bases spanning the gap. Germline CDR1 is MNHNY and CDR2 is SVGAGI (reference sequence). The CDR3 consists of 12 residues. As DNA, the CDR3 is TGTGCCAGCAAAGATTTTAATGAAAAACTGTTTTTT. Translation: CASKDFNEKLFF.

V and J are TRBV2 and TRBJ1-5; possibly TRBD1 for D (5 bases). The CDR3 is made up of 14 amino acids. Trimming left V 4 bases short and J 0 bases short, with 7 bases between. Germline values: CDR1 SNHLY, CDR2 FYNNEI. CDR3 in amino acids: CASSGGDSNQPQHF. CDR3 DNA: TGTGCCAGCAGTGGAGGGGATAGCAATCAGCCCCAGCATTTT.

The gene calls are TRBV6-5 and TRBJ1-1, with TRBD1 matching over 7 bases. Germline-derived CDR1 and CDR2 are MNHEY and SVGAGI. The ends lost 1 base at V and 6 bases at J; junction bases unmatched: 5. The CDR3 length is 14 residues. CDR3 DNA sequence: TGTGCCAGCAGTTACTTCGGACAGGCTGCTGAAGCTTTCTTT. Amino acids: CASSYFGQAAEAFF.

V and J are TRBV19 and TRBJ2-2; D assignment may be TRBD1 or TRBD2 (5 bases each). The CDR3 consists of 13 residues. Germline V gives CDR1 LNHDA, CDR2 SQIVND (reference sequence). V lost 8 bases to trimming and J lost 5 bases, with 12 bases between them. Here the CDR3 DNA reads TGTGCCAGTTGGGGGTACGGGACCGGGGAGCTGTTTTTT. Its translation is CASWGYGTGELFF.

The chain couples TRBV6-2 or TRBV6-3 to TRBJ1-5; D possibly corresponds to TRBD1 (5 bases). Germline loops: CDR1 MNHEY, CDR2 SVGEGT. The germline V and J ends were trimmed by 3 bases and 1 base, with 13 bases remaining between them. The CDR3 totals 16 residues. CDR3 loop: CASSYLSEGSNQPQHF. CDR3 DNA: TGTGCCAGCAGTTATCTCTCTGAGGGGAGCAATCAGCCCCAGCATTTT.

This chain connects TRBV28 to TRBJ2-7, with D unclear. The CDR3 runs to 11 residues. Germline CDR1 MDHEN, CDR2 SYDVKM. V shed 6 bases and J shed 4 bases, with 7 bases lying between them. The CDR3 coding sequence is TGTGCCAGCAGGACACAGTACGAGCAGTACTTC. Its protein is CASRTQYEQYF.

A remark on this clone: Other nucleotide sequences from this sample produce the same CDR3. The V call is TRBV5-1, the J call TRBJ1-3, with D perhaps TRBD1 (5 bases). The CDR3 consists of 14 residues. The V gene's germline CDR1 is SGHRS and CDR2 YFSETQ. V lost 0 bases to trimming and J lost 1 base, with 5 bases between them. The CDR3 nucleotides read TGCGCCAGCAGCTTGGAGGGGTCTGGAAACACCATATATTTT. Translation gives CASSLEGSGNTIYF.

The chain carries TRBV5-1 and TRBJ2-5, with TRBD1 as a possible D gene (6 bases). Per germline, CDR1 SGHRS and CDR2 YFSETQ. This CDR3 region has 15 residues. V was cut by 5 bases and J by 2 bases, with 16 bases left in between. The CDR3: CASSPYGGPQETQYF. Written as DNA, the CDR3 is TGCGCCAGCAGTCCCTATGGGGGCCCTCAAGAGACCCAGTACTTC.

The gene calls are TRBV28 and TRBJ1-5, with unresolved D. Trimming took off 2 bases at V and 4 bases at J, with 15 bases between the two ends. CDR3 length equals 16 residues. Germline-derived CDR1 and CDR2 are MDHEN and SYDVKM. CDR3: CASSLALGDQNQPQHF. For the CDR3, the DNA is TGTGCCAGCAGTTTAGCCCTGGGAGACCAGAATCAGCCCCAGCATTTT.

CDR3 DNA sequence: TGTGCCAGCAGCGCCGAATTGGGGCGGACCGCTCGCTATGGCTACACCTTC. Its translation is CASSAELGRTARYGYTF. The chain combines TRBV21-1 with TRBJ1-2; the table's D gene call, TRBD1, was not cross checked with the DNA. TRBV21-1 is a known pseudogene. The CDR3 has 17 residues.

Only one count was recorded for this clone. The CDR3 DNA is TGTGCCAGCAGCTTATCCGGACAGGCAGTCGTTGGTGAGCAGTTCTTC. Protein sequence: CASSLSGQAVVGEQFF. The V and J genes are TRBV7-8 and TRBJ2-1, with TRBD1 matching 7 bases. The CDR3 loop spans 16 amino acids. Trimming at V came to 2 bases and at J to 9 bases, leaving 13 bases not matched to a gene. The V gene's germline CDR1 is SGHVS and CDR2 FQNEAQ. Looking up the rest from reference TRBV7-8 and TRBJ2-1 gives the full variable domain: GAGVSQSPRYKVAKRGQDVALRCDPISGHVSLFWYQQALGQGPEFLTYFQNEAQLDKSGLPSDRFFAERPEGSVSTLKIQRTQQEDSAVYLCASSLSGQAVVGEQFFGPGTRLTVL.

The V gene is TRBV7-9, the J gene TRBJ1-2; 8 bases align to TRBD1. The germline V gene has CDR1 SEHNR and CDR2 FQNEAQ (reference sequence). CDR3 length: 17 amino acids. Losses at the gene ends were 7 bases for V and 0 bases for J; bases not matched to a gene: 13. DNA for the CDR3: TGTGCCAGCACCAAGGGCGACAGGGGCGTCACTAACTATGGCTACACCTTC. Its translation is CASTKGDRGVTNYGYTF.